This entry lists 31 T cell receptor beta chains sequenced from one sample in a study of control samples from healthy donors and cancer patients. Clones were sequenced by immunoSEQ multiplex PCR, and TCRdb holds only the in-frame ones, with some missing. The data hold 150,000 to 200,000 clones, with around 90% observed a single time. Sequencing was performed on blood. The source is a woman aged 50 to 60 in good health.

This chain links TRBV6-2 or TRBV6-3 with TRBJ1-6; 7 bases map to TRBD1. J was trimmed by 6 bases and V by 2 bases; bases with no gene match: 1. CDR1 is MNHEY, CDR2 SVGEGT, per germline. The CDR3 is made up of 14 amino acids. The CDR3 DNA follows: TGTGCCAGCAGTTACCACAGGGGTAATTCACCCCTCCACTTT. Translating gives CASSYHRGNSPLHF.

V and J are TRBV6-2 or TRBV6-3 and TRBJ1-4; D is undetermined. The CDR3 length is 16 residues. Per the germline V gene, CDR1 is MNHEY and CDR2 is SVGEGT. V was clipped by 6 bases and J by 0 bases, with 14 bases between them. This chain's CDR3 is CASSRPDGTTNEKLFF. CDR3 nucleotide sequence: TGTGCCAGCAGCAGACCGGACGGGACAACTAATGAAAAACTGTTTTTT.

The CDR3 is CASSFQQGALETQYF. As DNA, the CDR3 is TGTGCCAGCAGCTTCCAACAGGGGGCGCTTGAGACCCAGTACTTC. The chain joins TRBV7-7 to TRBJ2-5, with 9 bases aligning to TRBD1. Germline V gene sequence: CDR1 SSHAT, CDR2 FNYEAQ (reference sequence). J was trimmed by 5 bases and V by 3 bases; bases with no gene match: 7. The CDR3 loop spans 15 amino acids.

The V gene is TRBV27, the J gene TRBJ2-7; D is perhaps TRBD1 or TRBD2 (5 bases each). The CDR3 length is 15 residues. CDR1 and CDR2 (germline): MNHEY, SMNVEV (reference sequence). Trimming removed 6 bases at V and 6 bases at J, with 21 bases between. This chain's CDR3 is CASRRTGTLGSEQYF. The CDR3 nucleotides are TGTGCCAGCAGGCGAACCGGGACCCTTGGGTCCGAGCAGTACTTC.

The chain couples TRBV19 to TRBJ1-6; 7 bases agree with TRBD1. Unmatched junction bases numbered 0, after V lost 1 base and J lost 6 bases. The CDR3 has 14 amino acids. Germline V lookup: CDR1 LNHDA, CDR2 SQIVND (reference sequence). The CDR3 region has the DNA TGTGCCAGTAGTATAGGGGACAGTAATTCACCCCTCCACTTT. It codes for CASSIGDSNSPLHF.

This rearrangement joins TRBV28 to TRBJ1-2, with D unclear. This CDR3 has 12 residues. In germline, CDR1 is MDHEN, CDR2 SYDVKM. V was cut by 6 bases and J by 0 bases, with 5 bases left in between. The DNA for the CDR3 is TGTGCCAGCAGAGTGGCTAACTATGGCTACACCTTC. Translation: CASRVANYGYTF.

The V and J genes are TRBV4-1 and TRBJ1-5; D is unresolved. Germline loops: CDR1 MGHRA, CDR2 YSYEKL. The CDR3 is 19 amino acids. Deletions cut 3 bases from V and 2 bases from J, with 23 bases between. The CDR3 reads CASSQEPRPYGKGNQPQHF. Written as DNA, the CDR3 is TGCGCCAGCAGCCAGGAGCCTAGACCCTATGGTAAGGGCAATCAGCCCCAGCATTTT.

J is TRBJ2-7 and V is TRBV4-2, with 10 bases identical to TRBD1. Per the germline V gene, CDR1 is LGHNA and CDR2 is YNFKEQ. V trimming: 0 bases; J trimming: 5 bases; junction bases outside the gene matches: 7. The CDR3 spans 16 residues. CDR3 residues: CASSQEGVTGGHEQYF. The CDR3 DNA sequence: TGTGCCAGCAGCCAAGAAGGGGTGACAGGGGGCCACGAGCAGTACTTC.

The V call is TRBV28, the J call TRBJ1-5; TRBD1 agrees at 7 bases. This CDR3 spans 16 amino acids. Germline V gene sequence: CDR1 MDHEN, CDR2 SYDVKM. V was clipped by 7 bases and J by 5 bases; unmatched bases: 14. CDR3 amino acids: CASNLGAGGPYQPQHF. CDR3 sequence (DNA): TGTGCCAGCAACCTCGGCGCAGGGGGTCCCTATCAGCCCCAGCATTTT.

The chain uses TRBV6-1 and TRBJ2-3; D might be TRBD2 (6 bases). CDR3 length: 15 amino acids. CDR1 and CDR2 from the germline V gene are MNHNS and SASEGT. Trimming took off 3 bases at V and 3 bases at J, with 13 bases between the two ends. The CDR3, as DNA: TGTGCCAGCAGTGAGCGGGGCGTCGGGACAGATACGCAGTATTTT. Translated: CASSERGVGTDTQYF.

The rearrangement links TRBV10-3 to TRBJ2-7, with D uncertain. CDR1 is ENHRY and CDR2 is SYGVKD in the germline V gene. V was cut by 0 bases and J by 12 bases, with 18 bases left in between. There are 14 residues in the CDR3. The CDR3, as DNA: TGTGCCATCAGTGAGTCGGGCAGGCCCTTAGCCCGGTACTTC. Amino acids: CAISESGRPLARYF.

The gene calls are TRBV7-9 and TRBJ2-7, with D perhaps TRBD1 (6 bases). Germline V gene data show CDR1 as SEHNR and CDR2 as FQNEAQ (reference sequence). Trimming took 2 bases from V and 4 from J, leaving 15 bases between them. The CDR3 length is 15 residues. CDR3 sequence (DNA): TGTGCCAGCAGCTTAAGTATGGGGACATCATACGAGCAGTACTTC. It specifies CASSLSMGTSYEQYF.

The J gene is TRBJ2-3, the V gene TRBV2, with 8 bases identical to TRBD2. CDR3 length: 14 amino acids. Looked up from germline, CDR1 is SNHLY and CDR2 is FYNNEI. Losses at the gene ends were 5 bases for V and 6 bases for J; bases not matched to a gene: 7. Here the CDR3 DNA reads TGTGCCAGCAGTCCCCGGGAGGGTTGGGATACGCAGTATTTT. It yields the protein CASSPREGWDTQYF. Using reference TRBV2 and TRBJ2-3 for the parts outside the CDR3, the full variable domain is EPEVTQTPSHQVTQMGQEVILRCVPISNHLYFYWYRQILGQKVEFLVSFYNNEISEKSEIFDDQFSVERPDGSNFTLKIRSTKLEDSAMYFCASSPREGWDTQYFGPGTRLTVL.

V usage is TRBV4-3 and J usage is TRBJ2-3; 10 bases are shared with TRBD2. Germline lookup yields CDR1 LGHNA and CDR2 YSLEER. There are 17 residues in the CDR3. V dropped 0 bases and J dropped 3; count of bases not matched to a gene: 6. The CDR3 DNA reads as TGCGCCAGCAGCCAAGATTTCGCTAGCGGGGGTACAGATACGCAGTATTTT. As protein: CASSQDFASGGTDTQYF.

The chain employs TRBV27 and TRBJ2-1, with D possibly matching TRBD1 (5 bases). With 4 bases removed from V and 1 base from J, the gap between germline ends came to 11 bases. This CDR3 comprises 15 residues. CDR1 is MNHEY and CDR2 is SMNVEV in the germline V gene (reference sequence). CDR3 nucleotides: TGTGCCAGCAGTTGGGGCAAGAAATCCTACAATGAGCAGTTCTTC. Translating it yields CASSWGKKSYNEQFF.

The genes are TRBV5-1 and TRBJ2-5; a weak D match, TRBD1 (6 bases). The length of the CDR3 is 13 residues. Germline V CDR1 and CDR2: SGHRS, YFSETQ. V lost 3 bases and J lost 3, with 9 bases in between. CDR3 amino acids: CASSSSGEETQYF. The CDR3 nucleotides are TGCGCCAGCAGCTCGTCAGGGGAAGAGACCCAGTACTTC.

The V and J genes are TRBV6-5 and TRBJ2-5, with D possibly being TRBD1 or TRBD2 (5 bases each). CDR1 is MNHEY, CDR2 SVGAGI, per germline. This CDR3 region has 13 residues. The V gene lost 7 bases and the J gene lost 4 bases, with 13 bases spanning the gap. CDR3 region: CASTWGSRETQYF. CDR3 nucleotides: TGTGCCAGCACCTGGGGGAGTCGAGAGACCCAGTACTTC.

This clone was observed a single time. This chain links TRBV6-5 with TRBJ1-6; unclear D gene. V was shortened by 4 bases and J by 5 bases, with 9 bases between the two germline ends. The length of the CDR3 is 14 residues. Germline loops: CDR1 MNHEY, CDR2 SVGAGI. The CDR3 sequence is CASSSRSDNSPLHF. CDR3 nucleotides: TGTGCCAGCAGTTCCCGTAGTGATAATTCACCCCTCCACTTT.

The chain employs TRBV5-5 and TRBJ1-1; D uncertain. This CDR3 contains 14 residues. The germline gives CDR1 SGHKS, CDR2 YYEKEE (reference sequence). V lost 2 bases and J 7 bases, leaving 15 bases between the germline ends. The CDR3, as DNA: TGTGCCAGCAGCTTCGAATTACGCGACGGTGAAGCTTTCTTT. Amino acid sequence: CASSFELRDGEAFF.

The chain couples TRBV2 to TRBJ1-3, with 7 positions matching TRBD1. The length of the CDR3 is 17 residues. Germline CDR1 is SNHLY and CDR2 is FYNNEI. V shed 6 bases and J 4 bases; nucleotides not matched to a gene: 15. The CDR3 DNA sequence: TGTGCCAGCAGGGAGGGATTAAGGACAGGAGGAGGAAACACCATATATTTT. It encodes CASREGLRTGGGNTIYF.

The chain uses TRBV28 and TRBJ2-2; D remains ambiguous. V was trimmed by 8 bases and J by 6 bases, leaving 7 bases between them. The CDR3 covers 11 residues. The germline V gene encodes CDR1 MDHEN and CDR2 SYDVKM. Here the CDR3 DNA reads TGTGCCAGCGACTTGGCCGGGGAGCTGTTTTTT. Its protein is CASDLAGELFF. Full variable domain (outside the CDR3, taken from reference TRBV28 and TRBJ2-2): DVKVTQSSRYLVKRTGEKVFLECVQDMDHENMFWYRQDPGLGLRLIYFSYDVKMKEKGDIPEGYSVSREKKERFSLILESASTNQTSMYLCASDLAGELFFGEGSRLTVL.

The chain carries TRBV21-1 and TRBJ1-1. TRBV21-1 is labeled a pseudogene. The CDR3 runs to 16 residues. The CDR3: CASSKGVGTMNTEAFF. CDR3 sequence (DNA): TGTGCCAGCAGCAAAGGCGTGGGGACGATGAACACTGAAGCTTTCTTT.

V gene TRBV4-1 combines with J gene TRBJ2-7; D possibly matches TRBD1 or TRBD2 (5 bases each). The germline V and J ends were trimmed by 2 bases and 0 bases, with 11 bases remaining between them. Looked up from germline, CDR1 is MGHRA and CDR2 is YSYEKL. The CDR3 runs 15 residues. CDR3 protein: CASSQRRDASYEQYF. In nucleotides, the CDR3 is TGCGCCAGCAGCCAAAGACGGGACGCCTCCTACGAGCAGTACTTC.

The rearrangement joins TRBV6-6 to TRBJ2-5; 14 bases are shared with TRBD2. J was trimmed by 8 bases and V by 7 bases; bases with no gene match: 9. Germline values: CDR1 MNHNY, CDR2 SVGAGI (reference sequence). The CDR3 is made up of 15 amino acids. The chain's CDR3 is CASIKRLAGGSTQYF. CDR3 DNA sequence: TGTGCCAGCATCAAACGACTAGCGGGAGGGTCTACCCAGTACTTC.

The chain recombines TRBV7-2 with TRBJ1-1; no clear D. Trimming shortened V by 2 bases and J by 0 bases, and 4 bases separated the two germline ends. The CDR3 extends over 13 amino acids. Looked up from germline, CDR1 is SGHTA and CDR2 is FQGNSA. The CDR3 sequence is CASSLKVNTEAFF. CDR3 coding DNA: TGTGCCAGCAGCTTAAAAGTGAACACTGAAGCTTTCTTT.

The rearrangement uses TRBV9 and TRBJ1-3, with TRBD1 as a possible D gene (5 bases). The CDR3 extends over 16 amino acids. CDR1 is SGDLS and CDR2 is YYNGEE in the germline V gene. With 0 bases removed from V and 4 bases from J, the gap between germline ends came to 14 bases. In nucleotides, the CDR3 is TGTGCCAGCAGCGTAGACGGGACGCCTCAGGGAAACACCATATATTTT. Amino acids: CASSVDGTPQGNTIYF.

The chain is built from TRBV12-3 or TRBV12-4 and TRBJ1-2; D is possibly TRBD1 (6 bases). The CDR3 has 12 residues. V dropped 6 bases and J dropped 9 bases, with 14 bases sitting between them. DNA for the CDR3: TGTGCCAGCAGCTTGGGACACGGGCGCTACACCTTC. This gives the protein CASSLGHGRYTF.

This chain connects TRBV18 to TRBJ2-6; D unclear. Trimming took off 0 bases at V and 4 bases at J, with 4 bases between the two ends. The germline V gene encodes CDR1 KGHSH and CDR2 LQKENI. There are 14 residues in the CDR3. In nucleotides, the CDR3 is TGTGCCAGCTCACCACCAAACGGGGCCAACGTCCTGACTTTC. Translated: CASSPPNGANVLTF.

V usage is TRBV7-8 and J usage is TRBJ2-3; TRBD2 is a possible D gene (6 bases). Trimming took off 2 bases at V and 1 base at J, with 13 bases between the two ends. CDR1 and CDR2 from the germline V gene are SGHVS and FQNEAQ. The CDR3 consists of 16 residues. CDR3 bases: TGTGCCAGCAGCTTACTCAGTAGCGGCGGCACAGATACGCAGTATTTT. It encodes CASSLLSSGGTDTQYF.

Only one count was recorded for this clone. This chain connects TRBV6-5 to TRBJ1-2, with D possibly being TRBD1 (6 bases). The CDR3 loop spans 14 amino acids. V was shortened by 6 bases and J by 4 bases, with 15 bases between the two germline ends. Germline lookup yields CDR1 MNHEY and CDR2 SVGAGI. In DNA form, the CDR3 reads TGTGCCAGCAGACCCCCCGGCAGGGGCTATGGCTACACCTTC. This sequence encodes CASRPPGRGYGYTF.

Points on this clone: This same CDR3 is encoded by further DNA sequences in the sample. This rearrangement joins TRBV5-4 to TRBJ2-1; TRBD1 matches 7 bases. The CDR3 totals 13 residues. Germline lookup yields CDR1 SGHNT and CDR2 YYREEE (reference sequence). J gave up 6 bases and V 0 bases, and 0 bases lay outside the gene matches. The chain's CDR3 is CASSLAGGNEQFF. The CDR3, as DNA: TGTGCCAGCAGCTTGGCAGGGGGCAATGAGCAGTTCTTC.